Detailed here is one TCR beta chain. The antigen is undetermined. This record belongs to a study of CD8+CD57+ T cells in acquired aplastic anemia. Overall study: DNA recovered from sorted CD4+ and CD8+ cells had a mean of approximately 3.2 ug. Healthy donors averaged about 11 million reads for CD4+ cells.

General observations from the study: Significance was not reached for CD8+ Simpson's diversity between patients and controls. Researchers report that fewer than 35 CD8+ CDR3 sequences appeared in both patients and controls.

Profiling that covered TCR beta VDJ and CDR3 relied on genomic DNA as its template. TCRdb analysed the reads with MiXCR anew, one entry per CDR3 protein. The table lists about 400,000 distinct CDR3 sequences, under 80% of them singletons. Germline lookup yields CDR1 SGHTA and CDR2 FQGNSA. V shed 2 bases and J shed 2 bases, with 14 bases lying between them. CDR3 length: 16 residues. The gene calls are TRBV7-2 and TRBJ2-3, with D tentatively TRBD1 (6 bases). This clonotype was sampled from a human donor in good health, serving as a control. Sequences were obtained from sorted CD4+, CD8+, or CD8+CD57+ T cells (not recorded which) from PBMCs. CDR3 coding DNA: TGTGCCAGCAGCTTATGGGGGACAATGGACACAGATACGCAGTATTTT. Translating it yields CASSLWGTMDTDTQYF.